Presented here are 2 T cell receptor beta chains from one specimen sequenced in a study of beta chain features in type 1 diabetes. General study results and limits: The study found moderately but significantly shorter TCRB CDR3s in all four CD4+ subsets of Type 1 diabetes patients.

These receptors' antigens are unknown. Expressed TCRB transcripts were sequenced after all isolated RNA was converted to cDNA. Sequenced by immunoSEQ multiplex PCR; TCRdb stores in-frame clones only, minus some. Here the sample spans over 600,000 clones, 9.5% to 15% being singletons. The specimen was naive CD4+ T cells from blood. These receptors came from a young man with type 1 diabetes.

This clone was detected a few times. The chain carries TRBV7-2 and TRBJ1-6; 7 nucleotides match TRBD1. V trimming: 5 bases; J trimming: 7 bases; junction bases outside the gene matches: 8. Per the germline V gene, CDR1 is SGHTA and CDR2 is FQGNSA. This CDR3 is built from 15 residues. The CDR3 DNA sequence: TGTGCCAGCAGCCTACAGGGGACGACAAATTCACCCCTCCACTTT. Residues: CASSLQGTTNSPLHF.

This clone was seen a handful of times. The V and J genes are TRBV5-1 and TRBJ2-1, with D possibly called TRBD1 or TRBD2 (6 bases each). The ends were cut back, 0 bases at V and 0 bases at J, with 7 bases in the middle. The CDR3 has 15 residues. From germline, CDR1 is SGHRS and CDR2 YFSETQ. CDR3 nucleotides: TGCGCCAGCAGCTTGGAGGGGGGCTCCTACAATGAGCAGTTCTTC. The encoded protein is CASSLEGGSYNEQFF.